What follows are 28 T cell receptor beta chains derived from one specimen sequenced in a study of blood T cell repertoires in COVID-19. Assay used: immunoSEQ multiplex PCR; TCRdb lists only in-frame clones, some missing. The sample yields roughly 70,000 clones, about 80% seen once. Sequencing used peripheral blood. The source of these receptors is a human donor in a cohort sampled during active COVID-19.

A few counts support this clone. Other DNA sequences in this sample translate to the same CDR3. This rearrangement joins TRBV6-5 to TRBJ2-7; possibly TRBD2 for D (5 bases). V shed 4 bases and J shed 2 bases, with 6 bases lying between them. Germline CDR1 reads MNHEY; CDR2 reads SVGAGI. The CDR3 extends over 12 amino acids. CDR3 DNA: TGTGCCAGCAGTTCCGGGGCCTACGAGCAGTACTTC. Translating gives CASSSGAYEQYF.

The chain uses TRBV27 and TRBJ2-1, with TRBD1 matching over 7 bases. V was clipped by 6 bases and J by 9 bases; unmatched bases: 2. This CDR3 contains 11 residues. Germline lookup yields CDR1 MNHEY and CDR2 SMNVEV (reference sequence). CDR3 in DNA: TGTGCCAGCAGCACAGGGGCTGAGCAGTTCTTC. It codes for CASSTGAEQFF.

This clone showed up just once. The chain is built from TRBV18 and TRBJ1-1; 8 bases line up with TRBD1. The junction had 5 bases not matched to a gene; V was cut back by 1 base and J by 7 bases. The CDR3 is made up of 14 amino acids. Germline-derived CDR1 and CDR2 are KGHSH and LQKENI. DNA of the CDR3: TGTGCCAGCTCACCACGCGGAGGGACAGGTGAAGCTTTCTTT. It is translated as CASSPRGGTGEAFF.

For the CDR3, the DNA is TGTGCCGCCCGACAGGGGGGAACCAATGAAAAACTGTTTTTT. It encodes CAARQGGTNEKLFF. The V gene is TRBV10-3, the J gene TRBJ1-4, with 9 bases matching TRBD1. This CDR3 spans 14 amino acids. Trimming removed 11 bases from V and 5 bases from J; junction bases left unmatched: 9. Germline V gene sequence: CDR1 ENHRY, CDR2 SYGVKD.

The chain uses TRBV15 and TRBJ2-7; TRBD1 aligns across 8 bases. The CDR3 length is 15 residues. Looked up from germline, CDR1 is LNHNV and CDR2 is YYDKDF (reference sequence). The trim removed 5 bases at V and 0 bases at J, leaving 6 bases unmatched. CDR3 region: CATSGTGGSSYEQYF. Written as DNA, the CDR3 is TGTGCCACCAGCGGTACAGGGGGTAGCTCCTACGAGCAGTACTTC.

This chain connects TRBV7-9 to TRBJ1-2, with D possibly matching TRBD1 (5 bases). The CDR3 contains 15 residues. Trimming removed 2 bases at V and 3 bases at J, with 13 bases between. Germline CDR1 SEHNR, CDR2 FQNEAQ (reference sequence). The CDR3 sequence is CASSLLQGTHYGYTF. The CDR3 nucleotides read TGTGCCAGCAGCTTACTCCAGGGCACTCACTATGGCTACACCTTC.

This CDR3 reads CASSPYSDSSSGANVLTF. DNA for the CDR3: TGTGCCAGCTCACCATACAGCGACAGTAGCTCTGGGGCCAACGTCCTGACTTTC. The gene calls are TRBV18 and TRBJ2-6, with D maybe TRBD1 (5 bases). CDR1 and CDR2 (germline): KGHSH, LQKENI. The CDR3 loop spans 18 amino acids. Deletions cut 2 bases from V and 0 bases from J, with 14 bases between.

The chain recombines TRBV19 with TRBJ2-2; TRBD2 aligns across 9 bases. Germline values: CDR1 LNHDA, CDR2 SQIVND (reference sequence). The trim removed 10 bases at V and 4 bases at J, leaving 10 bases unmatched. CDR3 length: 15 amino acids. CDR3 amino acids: CATSLRGGVTGELFF. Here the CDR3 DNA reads TGTGCCACCTCCCTCCGCGGGGGGGTCACCGGGGAGCTGTTTTTT.

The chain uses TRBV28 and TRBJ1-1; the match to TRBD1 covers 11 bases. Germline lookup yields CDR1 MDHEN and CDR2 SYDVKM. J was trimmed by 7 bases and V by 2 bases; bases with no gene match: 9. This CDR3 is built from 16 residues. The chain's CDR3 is CASSLTGQGARGEAFF. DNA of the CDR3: TGTGCCAGCAGTTTAACTGGACAGGGGGCGCGGGGTGAAGCTTTCTTT. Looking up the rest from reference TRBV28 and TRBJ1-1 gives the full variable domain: DVKVTQSSRYLVKRTGEKVFLECVQDMDHENMFWYRQDPGLGLRLIYFSYDVKMKEKGDIPEGYSVSREKKERFSLILESASTNQTSMYLCASSLTGQGARGEAFFGQGTRLTVV.

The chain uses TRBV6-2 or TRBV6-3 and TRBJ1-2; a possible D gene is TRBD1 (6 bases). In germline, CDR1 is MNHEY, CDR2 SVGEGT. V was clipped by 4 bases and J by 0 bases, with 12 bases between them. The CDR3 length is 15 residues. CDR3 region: CASSFDRLANYGYTF. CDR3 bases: TGTGCCAGCAGTTTCGACAGGTTAGCTAACTATGGCTACACCTTC.

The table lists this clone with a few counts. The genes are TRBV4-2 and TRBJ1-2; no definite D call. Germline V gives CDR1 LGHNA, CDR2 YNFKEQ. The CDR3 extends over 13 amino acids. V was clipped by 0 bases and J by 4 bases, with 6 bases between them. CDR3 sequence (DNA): TGTGCCAGCAGCCAAGATCTCGGCTATGGCTACACCTTC. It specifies CASSQDLGYGYTF.

The CDR3 DNA reads as TGTGCCAGCAGCTTAGATTGGGGCATCTCCTACGAGCAGTACTTC. Protein product: CASSLDWGISYEQYF. V is TRBV7-2 and J is TRBJ2-7, with D perhaps matching TRBD1 (5 bases). The CDR3 has 15 residues. Germline CDR1 and CDR2: SGHTA and FQGNSA. V was pared by 1 base and J by 0 bases, with 10 bases between.

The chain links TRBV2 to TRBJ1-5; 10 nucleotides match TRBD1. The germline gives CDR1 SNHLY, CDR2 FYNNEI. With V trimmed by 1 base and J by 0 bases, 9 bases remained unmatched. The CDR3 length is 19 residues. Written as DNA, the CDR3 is TGTGCCAGCAGTGAAGACCGGGACAGGGGCTTCGATAGCAATCAGCCCCAGCATTTT. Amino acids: CASSEDRDRGFDSNQPQHF.

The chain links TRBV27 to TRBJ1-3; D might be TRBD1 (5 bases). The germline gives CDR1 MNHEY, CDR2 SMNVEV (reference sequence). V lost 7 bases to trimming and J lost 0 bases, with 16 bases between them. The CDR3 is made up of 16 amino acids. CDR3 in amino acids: CASNGGYLSSGNTIYF. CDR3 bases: TGTGCCAGCAACGGGGGATACCTGAGCTCTGGAAACACCATATATTTT.

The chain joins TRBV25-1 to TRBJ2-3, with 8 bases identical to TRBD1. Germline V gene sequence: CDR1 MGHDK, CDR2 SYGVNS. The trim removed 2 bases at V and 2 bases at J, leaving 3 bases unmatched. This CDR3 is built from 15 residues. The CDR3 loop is CASSERDRTTDTQYF. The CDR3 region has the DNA TGTGCCAGCAGTGAAAGGGACAGGACCACAGATACGCAGTATTTT.

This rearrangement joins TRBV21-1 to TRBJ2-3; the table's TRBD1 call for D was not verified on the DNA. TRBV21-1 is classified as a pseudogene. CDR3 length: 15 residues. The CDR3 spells CASSKDRGGTDTQYF. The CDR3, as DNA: TGTGCCAGCAGCAAGGACAGGGGGGGGACAGATACGCAGTATTTT.

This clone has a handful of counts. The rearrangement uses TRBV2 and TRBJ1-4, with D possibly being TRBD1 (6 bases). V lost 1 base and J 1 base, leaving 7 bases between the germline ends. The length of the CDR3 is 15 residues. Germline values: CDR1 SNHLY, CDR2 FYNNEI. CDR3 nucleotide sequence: TGTGCCAGCAGTGAAGGGGGGCTAACTAATGAAAAACTGTTTTTT. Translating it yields CASSEGGLTNEKLFF.

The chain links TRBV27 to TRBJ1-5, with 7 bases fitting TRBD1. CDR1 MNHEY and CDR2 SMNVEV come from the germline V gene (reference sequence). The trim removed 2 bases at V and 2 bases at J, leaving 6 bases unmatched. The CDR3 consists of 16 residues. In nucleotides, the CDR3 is TGTGCCAGCAGTTTAAAGGGGGCGCATGGCAATCAGCCCCAGCATTTT. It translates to CASSLKGAHGNQPQHF.

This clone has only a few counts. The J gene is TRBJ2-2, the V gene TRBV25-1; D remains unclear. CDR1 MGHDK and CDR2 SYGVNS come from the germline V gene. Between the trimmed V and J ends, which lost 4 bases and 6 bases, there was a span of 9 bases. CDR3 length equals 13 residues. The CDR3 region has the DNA TGTGCCAGCAGTGCGAGCATCGCCGGGGAGCTGTTTTTT. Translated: CASSASIAGELFF.

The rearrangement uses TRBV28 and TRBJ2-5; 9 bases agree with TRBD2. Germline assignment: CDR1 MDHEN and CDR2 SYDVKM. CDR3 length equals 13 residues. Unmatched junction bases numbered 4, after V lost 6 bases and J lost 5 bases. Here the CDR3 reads CASRRTSAETQYF. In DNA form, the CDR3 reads TGTGCCAGCAGACGGACTAGCGCGGAGACCCAGTACTTC.

CDR3 residues: CASSFILAVDTQYF. CDR3 DNA sequence: TGTGCCAGCAGCTTTATATTAGCGGTAGATACGCAGTATTTT. The chain combines TRBV5-6 with TRBJ2-3; D might be TRBD2 (6 bases). The V gene's germline CDR1 is SGHDT and CDR2 YYEEEE. The CDR3 sequence is 14 residues long. V was cut by 2 bases and J by 5 bases, with 12 bases left in between.

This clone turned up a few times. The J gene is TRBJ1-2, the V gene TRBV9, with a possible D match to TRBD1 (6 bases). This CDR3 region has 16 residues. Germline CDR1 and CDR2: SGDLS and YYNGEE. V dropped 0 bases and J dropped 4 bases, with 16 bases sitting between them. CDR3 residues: CASSVDPSQGRYGYTF. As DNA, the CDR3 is TGTGCCAGCAGCGTAGACCCCTCCCAGGGGCGCTATGGCTACACCTTC.

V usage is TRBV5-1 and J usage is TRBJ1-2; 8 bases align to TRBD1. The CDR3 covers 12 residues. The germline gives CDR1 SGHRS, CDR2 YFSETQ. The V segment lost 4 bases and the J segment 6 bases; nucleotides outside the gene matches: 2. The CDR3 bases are TGCGCCAGCAGCGTGACAGGGGATGGCTACACCTTC. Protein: CASSVTGDGYTF. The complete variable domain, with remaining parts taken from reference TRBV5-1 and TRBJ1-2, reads KAGVTQTPRYLIKTRGQQVTLSCSPISGHRSVSWYQQTPGQGLQFLFEYFSETQRNKGNFPGRFSGRQFSNSRSEMNVSTLELGDSALYLCASSVTGDGYTFGSGTRLTVV.

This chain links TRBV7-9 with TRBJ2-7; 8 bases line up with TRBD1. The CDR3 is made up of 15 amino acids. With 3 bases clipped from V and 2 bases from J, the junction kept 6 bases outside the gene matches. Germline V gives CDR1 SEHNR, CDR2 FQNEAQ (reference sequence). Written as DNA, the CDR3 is TGTGCCAGCAGCTTCGATACAGGGGGAACCTACGAGCAGTACTTC. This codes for CASSFDTGGTYEQYF.

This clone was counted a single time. CDR3: CASSLGGRNTDTQYF. CDR3 DNA sequence: TGTGCCAGCAGCTTGGGCGGGCGAAACACAGATACGCAGTATTTT. The chain employs TRBV5-6 and TRBJ2-3; the D gene is possibly TRBD2 (5 bases). Germline values: CDR1 SGHDT, CDR2 YYEEEE. V was shortened by 0 bases and J by 2 bases, with 10 bases between the two germline ends. The CDR3 is made up of 15 amino acids.

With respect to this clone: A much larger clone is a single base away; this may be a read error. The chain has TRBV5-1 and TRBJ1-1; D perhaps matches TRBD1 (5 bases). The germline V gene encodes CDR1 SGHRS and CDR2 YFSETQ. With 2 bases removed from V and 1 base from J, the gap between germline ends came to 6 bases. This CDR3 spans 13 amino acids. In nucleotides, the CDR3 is TGCGCCAGCAGCTTTACAGGGAACACTGAAGCTTTCTTT. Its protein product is CASSFTGNTEAFF.

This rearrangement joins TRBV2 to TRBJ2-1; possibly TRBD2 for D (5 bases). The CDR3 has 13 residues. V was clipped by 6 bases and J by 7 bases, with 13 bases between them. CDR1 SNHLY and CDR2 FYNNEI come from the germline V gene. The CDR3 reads CASSGSRGNEQFF. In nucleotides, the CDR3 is TGTGCCAGCAGCGGCTCGAGAGGGAATGAGCAGTTCTTC.

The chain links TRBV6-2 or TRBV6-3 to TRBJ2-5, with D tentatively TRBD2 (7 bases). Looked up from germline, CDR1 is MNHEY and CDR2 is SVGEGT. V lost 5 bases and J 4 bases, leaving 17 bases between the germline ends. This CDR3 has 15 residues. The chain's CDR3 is CASSESGVGGETQYF. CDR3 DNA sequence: TGTGCCAGCAGTGAGAGCGGGGTAGGGGGAGAGACCCAGTACTTC.